This T cell receptor beta chain was sequenced in a study of T cell repertoires in cytomegalovirus infection. Overall study findings and caveats: Identification of carriers of CMV plus the relevant HLA was performed using cumulative public TCR beta family frequency.

V was clipped by 4 bases and J by 0 bases, with 15 bases between them. Germline CDR1 and CDR2: LGHNT and FRNRAP. The CDR3 loop spans 17 amino acids. With respect to this clonotype: Its antigen is unknown.

TCRdb re-derived calls from the reads in MiXCR, one entry per CDR3 protein. Here the sample spans about 180,000 distinct CDR3 sequences, about a sixth being singletons. The chain combines TRBV12-5 with TRBJ1-4; D perhaps matches TRBD1 (5 bases). Sequenced input: CD8+ T cells from PBMCs. This TCR came from a human donor in good health (CMV status not recorded). Some clones in this sample may be carry-over from other donors' samples. CDR3 sequence (DNA): TGTGCTAGTGGTTGGACCCCAGGGATTGCAACTAATGAAAAACTGTTTTTT. It specifies CASGWTPGIATNEKLFF.